The 31 T cell receptor beta chains reported below all come from one sample, sequenced in a study of response to subunit inactivated influenza vaccine. TCRdb redid the calling of the RT-PCR reads with MiXCR, one entry per CDR3 protein. The table has roughly 710,000 distinct CDR3 sequences, about 14% seen once. The starting material was PBMCs from blood, obtained 14 to 15 days before vaccination. The receptors here all came from a man in his fifties who received an inactivated influenza vaccine.

In this sample, this clonotype turned up a few times. Relative to the germline gene, one junction end is altered; a read error may explain this. The CDR3 region is CASTTSGAPYWVF. CDR3 DNA: TGCGCCAGCACCACCTCCGGGGCCCCGTATTGGGTCTTC. The genes are TRBV5-1 and TRBJ2-7; D is tentatively TRBD1 or TRBD2 (5 bases each). The length of the CDR3 is 13 residues. CDR1 is SGHRS, CDR2 YFSETQ, per germline.

This clonotype was recorded many times. This chain joins TRBV12-3 or TRBV12-4 and TRBJ2-7; 9 bases line up with TRBD2. The CDR3 sequence is 13 residues long. V was clipped by 6 bases and J by 2 bases; unmatched bases: 2. CDR3 nucleotide sequence: TGTGCCAGCAGGCTAGCGGGGCCCTACGAGCAGTACTTC. It codes for CASRLAGPYEQYF.

A few counts support this clonotype. V usage is TRBV5-5 and J usage is TRBJ2-7; D not resolved. The V gene lost 1 base and the J gene lost 1 base, with 18 bases spanning the gap. Germline-derived CDR1 and CDR2 are SGHKS and YYEKEE (reference sequence). The CDR3 length is 17 residues. The CDR3 nucleotides are TGTGCCAGCAGCTTGCTCCTTGCCTTATACGATTCCTACGAGCAGTACTTC. It yields the protein CASSLLLALYDSYEQYF.

The rearrangement joins TRBV10-3 to TRBJ2-3, with TRBD2 identical over 7 bases. This CDR3 has 14 amino acids. Trimming took 6 bases from V and 1 from J; bases not matched to a gene: 4. Germline CDR1 is ENHRY and CDR2 is SYGVKD. The CDR3 sequence is CAIRDTSGTDTQYF. The CDR3 DNA reads as TGTGCCATCAGGGACACTAGCGGCACAGATACGCAGTATTTT.

J is TRBJ2-5 and V is TRBV20-1; 8 bases agree with TRBD2. CDR3 size: 16 residues. With 1 base clipped from V and 1 base from J, the junction kept 8 bases outside the gene matches. Germline lookup yields CDR1 DFQATT and CDR2 SNEGSKA (reference sequence). CDR3: CSARVWGGGRQETQYF. CDR3 coding DNA: TGCAGTGCTAGAGTCTGGGGCGGGGGGCGCCAAGAGACCCAGTACTTC.

V is TRBV20-1 and J is TRBJ2-3; no reliable D call. Germline V gives CDR1 DFQATT, CDR2 SNEGSKA (reference sequence). The CDR3 runs 14 residues. With 6 bases removed from V and 2 bases from J, the gap between germline ends came to 15 bases. The CDR3 region is CSAPRRRNTDTQYF. In DNA form, the CDR3 reads TGCAGTGCACCCCGAAGAAGAAACACAGATACGCAGTATTTT.

This clonotype was observed at least ten times. The rearrangement links TRBV7-9 to TRBJ1-6; 9 bases map to TRBD1. The V segment lost 5 bases and the J segment 10 bases; nucleotides outside the gene matches: 6. The CDR3 consists of 14 residues. CDR1 and CDR2 (germline): SEHNR, FQNEAQ (reference sequence). Here the CDR3 reads CASSAGTGSSPLHF. DNA for the CDR3: TGTGCCAGCAGCGCCGGGACAGGGAGCTCACCCCTCCACTTT. The full variable domain, rest sourced from reference TRBV7-9 and TRBJ1-6, is DTGVSQNPRHKITKRGQNVTFRCDPISEHNRLYWYRQTLGQGPEFLTYFQNEAQLEKSRLLSDRFSAERPKGSFSTLEIQRTEQGDSAMYLCASSAGTGSSPLHFGNGTRLTVT.

This clonotype has a handful of counts. The chain combines TRBV27 with TRBJ2-7; no reliable D call. The CDR3 loop spans 13 amino acids. V dropped 5 bases and J dropped 3 bases, with 11 bases sitting between them. The germline V gene encodes CDR1 MNHEY and CDR2 SMNVEV (reference sequence). The CDR3 DNA sequence: TGTGCCAGCAGTCCCGAGACTCGCTACGAGCAGTACTTC. This sequence encodes CASSPETRYEQYF.

The chain joins TRBV27 to TRBJ2-1; TRBD2 matches 7 bases. Per the germline V gene, CDR1 is MNHEY and CDR2 is SMNVEV (reference sequence). Germline trimming cut 1 base from V and 4 bases from J; bases unmatched to any gene: 4. The CDR3 sequence is 15 residues long. The CDR3 region is CASSLFGSGYNEQFF. For the CDR3, the DNA is TGTGCCAGCAGTTTATTTGGTAGCGGGTACAATGAGCAGTTCTTC.

This clonotype was detected ten times or more. The rearrangement joins TRBV6-5 to TRBJ2-7; D gene ambiguous. The CDR3 extends over 15 amino acids. Trimming left V 3 bases short and J 2 bases short, with 14 bases between. Germline CDR1 is MNHEY and CDR2 is SVGAGI. Here the CDR3 reads CASSYGSPRTYEQYF. The CDR3 coding sequence is TGTGCCAGCAGTTATGGTTCGCCCCGAACCTACGAGCAGTACTTC.

This clonotype was detected only a few times. The chain is built from TRBV12-3 or TRBV12-4 and TRBJ1-1; unclear D gene. The V end was cut by 3 bases, the J end by 3 bases, with 5 bases between. The CDR3 sequence is 12 residues long. CDR3 loop: CASSLPHTEAFF. In DNA, the CDR3 is TGTGCCAGCAGTTTGCCCCACACTGAAGCTTTCTTT.

The CDR3 region is CSARIQDSTDTQYF. The CDR3 region has the DNA TGCAGTGCTAGAATCCAAGACAGCACAGATACGCAGTATTTT. The chain carries TRBV20-1 and TRBJ2-3; D uncertain. With 2 bases removed from V and 0 bases from J, the gap between germline ends came to 9 bases. Germline V gene lookup returns CDR1 DFQATT and CDR2 SNEGSKA (reference sequence). The CDR3 has 14 residues.

V is TRBV12-3 or TRBV12-4 and J is TRBJ1-2; TRBD1 aligns across 8 bases. This CDR3 is built from 13 residues. The V segment lost 6 bases and the J segment 4 bases; nucleotides outside the gene matches: 4. CDR3 loop: CASSRDRSYGYTF. The CDR3 DNA follows: TGTGCCAGCAGCCGGGACAGGAGCTATGGCTACACCTTC.

In this sample, this clonotype turned up many times. The chain links TRBV18 to TRBJ2-7; no clear D gene. Germline CDR1 KGHSH, CDR2 LQKENI. CDR3 size: 13 residues. V shed 8 bases and J shed 4 bases, with 15 bases lying between them. CDR3 sequence (DNA): TGTGCCAGCAGCCCCCCTACAGCGTACGAGCAGTACTTC. This encodes CASSPPTAYEQYF.

The rearrangement joins TRBV9 to TRBJ1-4; 7 bases line up with TRBD1. Germline trimming cut 4 bases from V and 4 bases from J; bases unmatched to any gene: 7. The CDR3 has 15 amino acids. From germline, CDR1 is SGDLS and CDR2 YYNGEE. This CDR3 is CASSLGQLYNEKLFF. CDR3 sequence (DNA): TGTGCCAGCAGCTTGGGACAGCTTTATAATGAAAAACTGTTTTTT.

This chain uses TRBV12-3 or TRBV12-4 with TRBJ2-7; the match to TRBD2 covers 8 bases. The CDR3 contains 15 residues. V shed 6 bases and J 1 base; nucleotides not matched to a gene: 8. The CDR3 loop is CASSSPKRGSYEQYF. As DNA, the CDR3 is TGTGCCAGCAGCTCCCCAAAGCGGGGGTCCTACGAGCAGTACTTC.

This clonotype was seen a handful of times. The J gene is TRBJ1-4, the V gene TRBV4-1; TRBD1 matches 8 bases. Trimming at V came to 0 bases and at J to 5 bases, leaving 8 bases not matched to a gene. The CDR3 length is 17 residues. Germline V lookup: CDR1 MGHRA, CDR2 YSYEKL. CDR3 sequence reads: CASSQDLRTGRNEKLFF. The DNA of the CDR3 is TGCGCCAGCAGCCAAGATCTTAGGACAGGGCGAAATGAAAAACTGTTTTTT.

V is TRBV20-1 and J is TRBJ2-3, with 11 bases matching TRBD2. J was trimmed by 3 bases and V by 3 bases; bases with no gene match: 8. Per the germline V gene, CDR1 is DFQATT and CDR2 is SNEGSKA (reference sequence). The CDR3 totals 16 residues. CDR3 region: CSARGLAGGPTDTQYF. CDR3 DNA sequence: TGCAGTGCTAGGGGGTTAGCGGGGGGGCCAACAGATACGCAGTATTTT.

V and J are TRBV19 and TRBJ2-7; the D gene is possibly TRBD1 (6 bases). The germline V gene encodes CDR1 LNHDA and CDR2 SQIVND (reference sequence). The CDR3 contains 15 residues. V shed 4 bases and J shed 1 base, with 14 bases lying between them. CDR3 sequence reads: CASSNRIQGSYEQYF. The CDR3 nucleotides are TGTGCCAGTAGTAACCGCATACAGGGTTCCTACGAGCAGTACTTC.

In its sample, this clonotype was seen many times. The V call is TRBV20-1, the J call TRBJ2-1; 9 bases are shared with TRBD2. Germline CDR1 and CDR2: DFQATT and SNEGSKA (reference sequence). This CDR3 has 16 amino acids. Trimming cost V 6 bases and J 12 bases; bases outside gene matches: 21. The CDR3 nucleotides are TGCAGTGCCCTCGCTACTCCCCTAGCGGGGACGGCCGCGCAGTTCTTC. The encoded protein is CSALATPLAGTAAQFF.

This sequence joins TRBV28 and TRBJ1-4, with D hard to call. Germline CDR1 reads MDHEN; CDR2 reads SYDVKM. The CDR3 length is 14 residues. V was clipped by 5 bases and J by 0 bases, with 7 bases between them. This chain's CDR3 is CASSEHATNEKLFF. In DNA, the CDR3 is TGTGCCAGCAGTGAACACGCAACTAATGAAAAACTGTTTTTT.

The sample holds a few counts of this clonotype. This sequence joins TRBV20-1 and TRBJ2-3; 11 bases agree with TRBD1. Germline loops: CDR1 DFQATT, CDR2 SNEGSKA (reference sequence). The V and J ends lost 2 bases and 5 bases, in that order; junction bases with no gene match: 6. The CDR3 is 15 residues long. The chain's CDR3 is CSARRTGGGLDTQYF. CDR3 in DNA: TGCAGTGCTAGAAGGACAGGGGGCGGCCTAGATACGCAGTATTTT.

This clonotype showed up many times. The J gene is TRBJ2-3, the V gene TRBV6-1; TRBD1 aligns across 8 bases. Trimming removed 6 bases from V and 3 bases from J; junction bases left unmatched: 2. CDR1 is MNHNS, CDR2 SASEGT, per germline. This CDR3 spans 13 amino acids. In DNA form, the CDR3 reads TGTGCCAGCAGCGGGGACAGGACAGATACGCAGTATTTT. Translated, it gives CASSGDRTDTQYF.

This clonotype occurred a few times. V gene TRBV4-1 combines with J gene TRBJ1-6; no reliable D call. The ends were cut back, 0 bases at V and 9 bases at J, with 6 bases in the middle. The CDR3 extends over 13 amino acids. CDR1 is MGHRA and CDR2 is YSYEKL in the germline V gene. The CDR3 region is CASSQDFGSPLHF. The CDR3 nucleotides are TGCGCCAGCAGCCAAGATTTTGGTTCACCCCTCCACTTT.

The chain is built from TRBV20-1 and TRBJ1-2; D not resolved. The CDR3 length is 13 residues. The germline CDR1 and CDR2 sequences are DFQATT and SNEGSKA (reference sequence). Deletions cut 1 base from V and 2 bases from J, with 8 bases between. CDR3 DNA sequence: TGCAGTGCTAGAGTGCAGGAAAACTATGGCTACACCTTC. This translates into CSARVQENYGYTF.

The chain employs TRBV14 and TRBJ1-6; D remains unclear. The ends were cut back, 6 bases at V and 6 bases at J, with 12 bases in the middle. Germline assignment: CDR1 SGHDN and CDR2 FVKESK. The length of the CDR3 is 14 residues. The CDR3 spells CASRWADGNSPLHF. The CDR3 nucleotides read TGTGCCAGCAGGTGGGCGGACGGTAATTCACCCCTCCACTTT.

This chain uses TRBV5-5 with TRBJ2-1; 8 bases line up with TRBD1. CDR3 length: 16 residues. Germline CDR1 reads SGHKS; CDR2 reads YYEKEE (reference sequence). The V and J ends lost 0 bases and 4 bases, in that order; junction bases with no gene match: 6. CDR3 nucleotide sequence: TGTGCCAGCAGCTTGGAGTGGACAGGGAATTACAATGAGCAGTTCTTC. It codes for CASSLEWTGNYNEQFF.

This clonotype was picked up many times. V is TRBV20-1 and J is TRBJ1-1, with 8 positions matching TRBD1. The CDR3 sequence is 13 residues long. Germline trimming cut 3 bases from V and 8 bases from J; bases unmatched to any gene: 8. Germline V lookup: CDR1 DFQATT, CDR2 SNEGSKA (reference sequence). CDR3 sequence (DNA): TGCAGTGCTAGCCTCGCCAGGGGGCGAGAAGCTTTCTTT. Amino acid sequence: CSASLARGREAFF.

CDR3 nucleotide sequence: TGTGCCAGCAGCACACGACTAGCTGGAAACATTCAGTACTTC. It translates to CASSTRLAGNIQYF. The V gene is TRBV7-2, the J gene TRBJ2-4, with TRBD2 matching 7 bases. V lost 5 bases to trimming and J lost 6 bases; unmatched junction nucleotides: 7. Germline loops: CDR1 SGHTA, CDR2 FQGNSA. The CDR3 contains 14 residues.

Written as DNA, the CDR3 is TGTGCCAGCAGCGGGGACGGCACCTATGGCTACACCTTC. It yields the protein CASSGDGTYGYTF. The gene calls are TRBV5-5 and TRBJ1-2, with a tentative D call TRBD1 (5 bases). The V gene lost 4 bases and the J gene lost 4 bases, with 11 bases spanning the gap. CDR3 length equals 13 residues. CDR1 SGHKS and CDR2 YYEKEE come from the germline V gene (reference sequence).

This clonotype was counted between two and nine times. The rearrangement uses TRBV12-3 or TRBV12-4 and TRBJ1-6; the D gene is possibly TRBD1 (5 bases). The CDR3 covers 12 residues. Trimming left V 3 bases short and J 15 bases short, with 12 bases between. The CDR3 loop reads CASSFQSGLLHF. The CDR3 DNA reads TGTGCCAGCAGTTTCCAGTCGGGGCTCCTCCACTTT.